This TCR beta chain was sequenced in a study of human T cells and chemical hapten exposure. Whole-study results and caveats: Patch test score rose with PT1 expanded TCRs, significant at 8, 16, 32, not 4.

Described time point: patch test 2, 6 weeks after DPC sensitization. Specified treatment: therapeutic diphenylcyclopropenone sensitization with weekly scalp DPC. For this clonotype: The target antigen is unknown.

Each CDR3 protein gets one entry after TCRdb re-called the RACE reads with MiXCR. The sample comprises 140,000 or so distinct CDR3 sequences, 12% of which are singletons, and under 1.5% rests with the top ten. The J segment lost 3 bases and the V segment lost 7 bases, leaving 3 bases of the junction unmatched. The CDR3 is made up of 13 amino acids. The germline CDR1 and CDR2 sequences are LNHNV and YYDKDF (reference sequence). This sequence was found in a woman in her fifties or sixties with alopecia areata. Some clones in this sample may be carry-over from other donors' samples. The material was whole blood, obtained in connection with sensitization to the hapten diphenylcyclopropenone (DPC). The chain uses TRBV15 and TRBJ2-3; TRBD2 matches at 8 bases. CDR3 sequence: CATKRGTTDTQYF. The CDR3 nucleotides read TGTGCCACCAAGCGGGGGACGACAGATACGCAGTATTTT.